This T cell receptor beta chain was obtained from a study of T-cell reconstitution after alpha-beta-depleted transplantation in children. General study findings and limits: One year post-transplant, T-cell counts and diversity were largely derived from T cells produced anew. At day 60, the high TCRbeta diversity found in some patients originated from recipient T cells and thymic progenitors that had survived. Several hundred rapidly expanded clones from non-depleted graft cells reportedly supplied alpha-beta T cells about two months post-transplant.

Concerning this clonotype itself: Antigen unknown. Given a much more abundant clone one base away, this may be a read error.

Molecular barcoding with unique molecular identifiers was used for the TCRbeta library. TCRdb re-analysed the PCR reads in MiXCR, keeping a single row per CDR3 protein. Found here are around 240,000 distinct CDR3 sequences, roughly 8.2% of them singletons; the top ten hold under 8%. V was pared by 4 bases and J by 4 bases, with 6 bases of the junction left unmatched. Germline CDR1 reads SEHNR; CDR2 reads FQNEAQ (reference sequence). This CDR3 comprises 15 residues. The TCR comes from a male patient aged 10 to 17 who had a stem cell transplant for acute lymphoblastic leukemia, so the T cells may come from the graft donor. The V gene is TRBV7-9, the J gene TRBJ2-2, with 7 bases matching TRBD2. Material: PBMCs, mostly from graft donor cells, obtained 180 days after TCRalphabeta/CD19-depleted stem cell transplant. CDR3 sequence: CASSSGTMSTGELFF. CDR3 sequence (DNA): TGTGCCAGCAGCTCCGGGACTATGAGCACCGGGGAGCTGTTTTTT. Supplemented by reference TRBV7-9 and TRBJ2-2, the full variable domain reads DTGVSQNPRHKITKRGQNVTFRCDPISEHNRLYWYRQTLGQGPEFLTYFQNEAQLEKSRLLSDRFSAERPKGSFSTLEIQRTEQGDSAMYLCASSSGTMSTGELFFGEGSRLTVL.